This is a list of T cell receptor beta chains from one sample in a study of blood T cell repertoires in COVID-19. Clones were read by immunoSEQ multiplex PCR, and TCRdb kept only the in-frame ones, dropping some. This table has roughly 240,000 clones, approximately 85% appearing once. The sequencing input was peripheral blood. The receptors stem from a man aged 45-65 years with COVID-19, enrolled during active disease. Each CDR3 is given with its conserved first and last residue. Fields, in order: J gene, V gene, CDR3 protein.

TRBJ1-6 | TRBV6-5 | CASSYVQNSPLHF
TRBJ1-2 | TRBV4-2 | CASSPTGTEYGYTF
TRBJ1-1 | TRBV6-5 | CASMEGVYTEAFF
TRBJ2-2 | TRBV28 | CASNQPFGTANTGELFF
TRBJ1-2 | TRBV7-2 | CASSLGGLANYGYTF
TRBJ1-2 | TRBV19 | CASHRDRATNYGYTF
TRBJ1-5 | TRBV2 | CASSDFYSNQPQHF
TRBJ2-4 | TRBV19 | CASSWGDIQYF
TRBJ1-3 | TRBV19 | CASSPRQSPSGNTIYF
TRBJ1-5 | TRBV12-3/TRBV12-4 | CASSYDQGQPQHF
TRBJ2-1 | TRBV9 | CASSHGSSSYNEQFF
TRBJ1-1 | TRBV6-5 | CASSYEATNTEAFF
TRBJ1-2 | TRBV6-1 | CASSEWDGTGVTRYTF
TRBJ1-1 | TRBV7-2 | CASTPLRGNTEAFF
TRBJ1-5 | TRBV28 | CASSSVQGRNQPQHF
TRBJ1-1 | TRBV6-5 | CASSSTAGNTEAFF
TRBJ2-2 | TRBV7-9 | CASRIVGGRRVVGELFF
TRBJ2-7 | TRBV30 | CAWNGGGPYEQYF
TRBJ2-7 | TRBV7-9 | CASSPPQGFAYEQYF
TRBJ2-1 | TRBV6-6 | CASRAGTGGNEQFF
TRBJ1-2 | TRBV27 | CASSFGTGYGYTF
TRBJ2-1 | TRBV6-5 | CASSYLLAGPDNEQFF
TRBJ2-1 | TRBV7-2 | CASSEKGNLALFF
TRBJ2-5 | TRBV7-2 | CASSLAEWETQYF
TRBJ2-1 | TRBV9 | CASSGRDSGGHNEQFF
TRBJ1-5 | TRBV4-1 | CASSQGGTGGSINNQPQHF
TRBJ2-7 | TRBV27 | CASSLSTSGGYSYEQYF
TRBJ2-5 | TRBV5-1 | CASSLLSFPETQYF
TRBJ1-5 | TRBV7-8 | CASSFSVSNQPQHF
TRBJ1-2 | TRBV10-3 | CAISGGQDYGYTF
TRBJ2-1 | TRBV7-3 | CASSLRDRWNEQFF
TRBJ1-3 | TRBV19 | CASTVLPGTSGNTIYF
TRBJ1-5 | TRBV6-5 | CASTPGTGQPQHF
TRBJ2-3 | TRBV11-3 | CASSPGLAETQYF